This T cell receptor beta chain was captured by sequencing in a study of response to subunit inactivated influenza vaccine. V shed 0 bases and J shed 4 bases, with 16 bases lying between them. CDR3 length: 16 residues. Germline loops: CDR1 DFQATT, CDR2 SNEGSKA (reference sequence). This clonotype was seen at least ten times. Its antigen remains unidentified. Points from the study as a whole: The authors proposed limited new T cell recruitment per seasonal influenza vaccination.

TCRdb redid the calling of the RT-PCR reads with MiXCR, one entry per CDR3 protein. This repertoire shows about 800,000 distinct CDR3 sequences, 21% found once; its top ten account for about 10%. The gene calls are TRBV20-1 and TRBJ1-3; D uncertain. This clonotype was sampled from a man between 50 and 59 years old who received an inactivated influenza vaccine. Sequenced here: PBMCs from blood, sampled around 5 days after vaccination. The CDR3: CSARDVGSFAGNTIYF. The CDR3 DNA follows: TGCAGTGCTAGAGATGTGGGAAGCTTCGCAGGAAACACCATATATTTT.